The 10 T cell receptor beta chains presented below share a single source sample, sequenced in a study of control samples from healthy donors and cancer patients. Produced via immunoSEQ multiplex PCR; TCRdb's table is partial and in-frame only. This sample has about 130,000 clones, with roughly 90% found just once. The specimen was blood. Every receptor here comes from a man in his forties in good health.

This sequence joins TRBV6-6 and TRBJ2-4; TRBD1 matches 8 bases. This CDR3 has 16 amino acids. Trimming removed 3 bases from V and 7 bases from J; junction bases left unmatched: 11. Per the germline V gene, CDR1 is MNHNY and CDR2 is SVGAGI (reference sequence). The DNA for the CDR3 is TGTGCCAGCAGTTATGTGACAGGGACAGGCGGGAACATTCAGTACTTC. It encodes CASSYVTGTGGNIQYF.

The CDR3 sequence is CATGRGPLHF. The CDR3 DNA is TGTGCCACAGGTCGGGGACCCCTCCACTTT. The chain carries TRBV7-9 and TRBJ1-6; no clear D gene. The germline V gene encodes CDR1 SEHNR and CDR2 FQNEAQ (reference sequence). Trimming pared 10 bases from V and 12 bases from J, leaving 10 bases between. The length of the CDR3 is 10 residues.

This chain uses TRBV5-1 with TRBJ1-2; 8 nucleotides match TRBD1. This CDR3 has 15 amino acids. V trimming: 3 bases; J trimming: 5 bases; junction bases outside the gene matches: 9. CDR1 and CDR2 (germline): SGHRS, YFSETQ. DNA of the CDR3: TGCGCCAGCAGCTGGGGGACAGGCGTTCCTTATGGCTACACCTTC. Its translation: CASSWGTGVPYGYTF.

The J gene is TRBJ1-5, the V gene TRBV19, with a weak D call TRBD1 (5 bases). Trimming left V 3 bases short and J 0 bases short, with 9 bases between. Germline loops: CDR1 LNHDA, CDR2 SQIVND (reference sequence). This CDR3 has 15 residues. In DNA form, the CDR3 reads TGTGCCAGTAGTATCGGGGGTGGTAGCAATCAGCCCCAGCATTTT. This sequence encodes CASSIGGGSNQPQHF.

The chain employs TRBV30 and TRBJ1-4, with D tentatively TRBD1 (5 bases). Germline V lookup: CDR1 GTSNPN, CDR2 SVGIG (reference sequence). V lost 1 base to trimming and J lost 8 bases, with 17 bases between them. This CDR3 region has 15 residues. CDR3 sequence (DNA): TGTGCCTGGAGTGAGGTCGGGCCCGGGGGGGAAAAACTGTTTTTT. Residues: CAWSEVGPGGEKLFF. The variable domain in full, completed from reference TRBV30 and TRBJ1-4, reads SQTIHQWPATLVQPVGSPLSLECTVEGTSNPNLYWYRQAAGRGLQLLFYSVGIGQISSEVPQNLSASRPQDRQFILSSKKLLLSDSGFYLCAWSEVGPGGEKLFFGSGTQLSVL.

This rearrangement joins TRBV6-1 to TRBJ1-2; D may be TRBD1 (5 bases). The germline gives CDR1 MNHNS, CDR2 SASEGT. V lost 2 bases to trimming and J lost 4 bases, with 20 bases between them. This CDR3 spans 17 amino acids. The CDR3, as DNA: TGTGCCAGCAGTGAAAAACCCGAGGGGTATTCCGTCTATGGCTACACCTTC. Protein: CASSEKPEGYSVYGYTF.

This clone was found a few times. In DNA form, the CDR3 reads TGTGCCAGCAGACCTAAATCCACAGATACGCAGTATTTT. It is translated as CASRPKSTDTQYF. This chain joins TRBV7-9 and TRBJ2-3; D call uncertain. Germline V gene lookup returns CDR1 SEHNR and CDR2 FQNEAQ (reference sequence). The CDR3 has 13 residues. The V end was cut by 6 bases, the J end by 2 bases, with 9 bases between. The full variable domain, in which reference TRBV7-9 and TRBJ2-3 provide the parts outside the CDR3, is DTGVSQNPRHKITKRGQNVTFRCDPISEHNRLYWYRQTLGQGPEFLTYFQNEAQLEKSRLLSDRFSAERPKGSFSTLEIQRTEQGDSAMYLCASRPKSTDTQYFGPGTRLTVL.

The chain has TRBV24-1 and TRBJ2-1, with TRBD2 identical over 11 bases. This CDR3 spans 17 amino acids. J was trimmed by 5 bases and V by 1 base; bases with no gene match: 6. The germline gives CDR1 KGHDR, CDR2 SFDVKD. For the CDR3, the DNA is TGTGCCACCAGTGATTTAGCTAGCGGGGGGTTCAACAATGAGCAGTTCTTC. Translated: CATSDLASGGFNNEQFF.

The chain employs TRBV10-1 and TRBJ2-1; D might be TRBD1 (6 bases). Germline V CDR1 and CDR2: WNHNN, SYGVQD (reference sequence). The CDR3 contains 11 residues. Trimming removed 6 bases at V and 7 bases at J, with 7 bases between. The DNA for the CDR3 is TGCGCCAGCAGACAGGGAAATGAGCAGTTCTTC. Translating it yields CASRQGNEQFF.

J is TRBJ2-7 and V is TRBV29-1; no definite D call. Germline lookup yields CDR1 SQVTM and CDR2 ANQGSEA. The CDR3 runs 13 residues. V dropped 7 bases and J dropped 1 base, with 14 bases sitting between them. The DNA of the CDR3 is TGCAGCGCCAGGACGAGGAAATCCTACGAGCAGTACTTC. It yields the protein CSARTRKSYEQYF.